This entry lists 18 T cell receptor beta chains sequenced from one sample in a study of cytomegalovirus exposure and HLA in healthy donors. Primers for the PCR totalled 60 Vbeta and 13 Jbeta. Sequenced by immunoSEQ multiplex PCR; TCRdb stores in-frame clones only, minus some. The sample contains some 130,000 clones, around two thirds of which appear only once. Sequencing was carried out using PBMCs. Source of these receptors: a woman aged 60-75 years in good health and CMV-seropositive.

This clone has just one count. CDR3 region: CASNSPGNTDTQYF. Written as DNA, the CDR3 is TGTGCCAGCAATTCCCCGGGAAACACAGATACGCAGTATTTT. The genes are TRBV6-6 and TRBJ2-3, with TRBD2 as a possible D gene (5 bases). The germline V and J ends were trimmed by 7 bases and 2 bases, with 13 bases remaining between them. CDR3 length equals 14 residues. The germline gives CDR1 MNHNY, CDR2 SVGAGI (reference sequence).

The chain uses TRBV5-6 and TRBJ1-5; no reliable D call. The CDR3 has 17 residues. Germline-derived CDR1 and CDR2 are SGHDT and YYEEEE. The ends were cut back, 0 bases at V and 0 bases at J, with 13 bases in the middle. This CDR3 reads CASSLGWNTDSNQPQHF. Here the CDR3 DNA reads TGTGCCAGCAGCTTGGGGTGGAACACAGATAGCAATCAGCCCCAGCATTTT. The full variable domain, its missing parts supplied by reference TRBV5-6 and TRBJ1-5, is DAGVTQSPTHLIKTRGQQVTLRCSPKSGHDTVSWYQQALGQGPQFIFQYYEEEERQRGNFPDRFSGHQFPNYSSELNVNALLLGDSALYLCASSLGWNTDSNQPQHFGDGTRLSIL.

CDR3 coding DNA: TGTGCCAGCAGCTCGACTATCGGACAGCTATCCCTTGAGCAGTACTTC. Translation: CASSSTIGQLSLEQYF. The chain couples TRBV7-9 to TRBJ2-7, with TRBD1 as a possible D gene (6 bases). Germline V gives CDR1 SEHNR, CDR2 FQNEAQ (reference sequence). The CDR3 runs to 16 residues. V was trimmed by 4 bases and J by 7 bases, leaving 23 bases between them.

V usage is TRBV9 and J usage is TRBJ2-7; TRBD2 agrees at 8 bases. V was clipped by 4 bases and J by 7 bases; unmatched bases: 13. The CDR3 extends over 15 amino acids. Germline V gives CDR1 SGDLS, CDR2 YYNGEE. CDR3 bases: TGTGCCAGCAGCCCTAGAGGGGCGGGAGGATATGAGCAGTACTTC. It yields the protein CASSPRGAGGYEQYF.

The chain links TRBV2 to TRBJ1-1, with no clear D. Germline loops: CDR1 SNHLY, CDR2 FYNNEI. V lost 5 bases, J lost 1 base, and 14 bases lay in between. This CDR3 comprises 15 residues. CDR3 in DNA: TGTGCCAGCAGTTCCACCGGTAACCCGAACACTGAAGCTTTCTTT. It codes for CASSSTGNPNTEAFF.

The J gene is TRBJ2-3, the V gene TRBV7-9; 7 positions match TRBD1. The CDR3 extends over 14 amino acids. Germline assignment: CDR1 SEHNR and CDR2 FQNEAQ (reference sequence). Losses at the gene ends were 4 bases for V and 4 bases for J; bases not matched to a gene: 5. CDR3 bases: TGTGCCAGCAGCTCACAGGGGTTCGCAGATACGCAGTATTTT. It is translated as CASSSQGFADTQYF.

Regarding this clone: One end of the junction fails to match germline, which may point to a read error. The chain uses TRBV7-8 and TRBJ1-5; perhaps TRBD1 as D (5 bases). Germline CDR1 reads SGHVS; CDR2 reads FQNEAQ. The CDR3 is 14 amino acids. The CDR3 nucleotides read TGTGCCAGCAGCTTATTGGGGGGTAATCAGGCCCAGCATTTT. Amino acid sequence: CASSLLGGNQAQHF.

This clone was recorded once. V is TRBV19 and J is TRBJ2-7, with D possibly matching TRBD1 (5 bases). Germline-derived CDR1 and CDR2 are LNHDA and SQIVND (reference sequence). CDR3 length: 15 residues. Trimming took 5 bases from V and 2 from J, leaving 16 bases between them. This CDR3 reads CASSVGLGATYEQYF. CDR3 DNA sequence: TGTGCCAGTAGTGTCGGGTTAGGGGCGACCTACGAGCAGTACTTC.

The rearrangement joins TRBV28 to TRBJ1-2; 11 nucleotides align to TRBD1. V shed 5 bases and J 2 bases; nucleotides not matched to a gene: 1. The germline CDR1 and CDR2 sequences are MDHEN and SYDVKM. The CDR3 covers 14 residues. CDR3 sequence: CASSRDRGNYGYTF. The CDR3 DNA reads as TGTGCCAGCAGTCGGGACAGGGGGAACTATGGCTACACCTTC.

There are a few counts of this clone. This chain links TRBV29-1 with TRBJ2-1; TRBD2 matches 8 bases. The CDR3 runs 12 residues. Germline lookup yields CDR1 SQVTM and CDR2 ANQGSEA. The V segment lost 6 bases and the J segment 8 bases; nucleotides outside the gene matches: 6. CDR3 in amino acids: CSVRLASHEQFF. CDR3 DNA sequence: TGCAGCGTCAGACTAGCGTCCCATGAGCAGTTCTTC.

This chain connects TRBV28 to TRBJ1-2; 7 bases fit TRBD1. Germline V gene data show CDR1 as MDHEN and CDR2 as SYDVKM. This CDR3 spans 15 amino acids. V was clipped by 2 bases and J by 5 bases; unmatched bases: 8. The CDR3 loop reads CASSLTGASSYGYTF. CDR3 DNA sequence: TGTGCCAGCAGTTTAACAGGGGCTAGTAGTTATGGCTACACCTTC.

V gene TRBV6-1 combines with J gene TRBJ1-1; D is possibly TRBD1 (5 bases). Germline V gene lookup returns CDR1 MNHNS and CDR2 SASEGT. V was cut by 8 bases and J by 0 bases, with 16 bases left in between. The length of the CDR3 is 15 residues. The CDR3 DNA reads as TGTGCCAGCCGAACTATGGAAGGGGTGAACACTGAAGCTTTCTTT. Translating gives CASRTMEGVNTEAFF.

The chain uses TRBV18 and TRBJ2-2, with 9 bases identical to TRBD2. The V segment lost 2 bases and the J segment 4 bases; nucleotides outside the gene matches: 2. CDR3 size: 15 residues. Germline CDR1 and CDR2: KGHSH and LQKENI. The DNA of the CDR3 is TGTGCCAGCTCACCAGGACTAGCGATCACCGGGGAGCTGTTTTTT. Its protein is CASSPGLAITGELFF.

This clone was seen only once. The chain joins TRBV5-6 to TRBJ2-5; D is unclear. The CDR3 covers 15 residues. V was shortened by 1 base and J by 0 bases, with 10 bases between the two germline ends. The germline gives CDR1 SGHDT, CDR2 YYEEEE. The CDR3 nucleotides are TGTGCCAGCAGCTTGTGGGCAGATTACCAAGAGACCCAGTACTTC. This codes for CASSLWADYQETQYF.

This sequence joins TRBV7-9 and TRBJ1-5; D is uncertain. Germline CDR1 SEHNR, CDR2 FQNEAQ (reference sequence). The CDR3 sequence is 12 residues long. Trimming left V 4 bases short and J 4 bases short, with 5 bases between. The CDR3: CASSYLNQPQHF. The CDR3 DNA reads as TGTGCCAGCAGCTACTTAAATCAGCCCCAGCATTTT.

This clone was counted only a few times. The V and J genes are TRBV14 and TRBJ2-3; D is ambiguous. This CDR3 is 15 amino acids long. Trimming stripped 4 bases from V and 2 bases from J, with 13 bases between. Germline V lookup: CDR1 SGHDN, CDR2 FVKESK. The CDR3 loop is CASSRMESPTDTQYF. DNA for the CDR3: TGTGCCAGCAGCCGCATGGAGTCCCCCACAGATACGCAGTATTTT.

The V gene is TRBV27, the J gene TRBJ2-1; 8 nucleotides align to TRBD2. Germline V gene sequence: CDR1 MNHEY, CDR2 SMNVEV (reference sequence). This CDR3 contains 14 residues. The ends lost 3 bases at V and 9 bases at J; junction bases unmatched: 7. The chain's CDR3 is CASSFRTSSVEQFF. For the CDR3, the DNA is TGTGCCAGCAGTTTCCGGACTAGCTCCGTTGAGCAGTTCTTC.

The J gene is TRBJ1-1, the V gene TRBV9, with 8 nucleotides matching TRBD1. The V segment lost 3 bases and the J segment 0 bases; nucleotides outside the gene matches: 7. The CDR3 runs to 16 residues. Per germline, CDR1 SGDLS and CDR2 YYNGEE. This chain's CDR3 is CASSDDRGSVNTEAFF. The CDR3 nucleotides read TGTGCCAGCAGCGACGACAGGGGTTCTGTGAACACTGAAGCTTTCTTT. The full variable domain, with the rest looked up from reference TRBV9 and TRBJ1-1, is DSGVTQTPKHLITATGQRVTLRCSPRSGDLSVYWYQQSLDQGLQFLIQYYNGEERAKGNILERFSAQQFPDLHSELNLSSLELGDSALYFCASSDDRGSVNTEAFFGQGTRLTVV.